This T cell receptor beta chain was observed in a study of blood T cell repertoires in COVID-19. This CDR3 spans 20 amino acids. Deletions cut 2 bases from V and 0 bases from J, with 20 bases between. Germline V gives CDR1 MDHEN, CDR2 SYDVKM. The method was immunoSEQ multiplex PCR; TCRdb's version includes in-frame clones alone and lacks a portion of them. The sample records about 310,000 clones, around 90% being singletons. The chain combines TRBV28 with TRBJ1-6; possibly TRBD1 for D (5 bases). The sample taken for sequencing was peripheral blood. The TCR was taken from a woman in her 40s with COVID-19, enrolled during active disease. The CDR3 spells CASSLVKLGGTSSYNSPLHF. CDR3 sequence (DNA): TGTGCCAGCAGTTTAGTAAAATTGGGGGGGACGAGCTCCTATAATTCACCCCTCCACTTT.